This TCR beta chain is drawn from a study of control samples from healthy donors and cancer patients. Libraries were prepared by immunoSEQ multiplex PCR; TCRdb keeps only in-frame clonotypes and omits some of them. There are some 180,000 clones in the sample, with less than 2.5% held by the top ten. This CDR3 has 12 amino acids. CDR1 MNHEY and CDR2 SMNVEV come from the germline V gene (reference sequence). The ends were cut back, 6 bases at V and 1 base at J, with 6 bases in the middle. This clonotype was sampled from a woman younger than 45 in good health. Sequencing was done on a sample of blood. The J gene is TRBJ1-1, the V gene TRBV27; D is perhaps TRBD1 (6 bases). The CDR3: CASRTGNTEAFF. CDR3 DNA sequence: TGTGCCAGCAGGACAGGGAACACTGAAGCTTTCTTT.